Listed here is a single T cell receptor beta chain. This specimen comes from a study of blood T cell repertoires in COVID-19. For the study at large: Material from acute and convalescent COVID-19 was sourced from the United States, Italy and Spain. The analysed material was cDNA or gDNA that came from T cells, B-cell-depleted T cells, or PBMCs.

Original methodology: Scientists estimated how many nucleated cells there were by amplifying reference gene primers. Assay used: immunoSEQ multiplex PCR; TCRdb lists only in-frame clones, some missing. D and trimming come from the DNA, and the V and J calls and clone size come from that table. The data contain around 300,000 clones, approximately 83% of them singletons. The length of the CDR3 is 16 residues. Unmatched junction bases numbered 5, after V lost 1 base and J lost 1 base. In germline, CDR1 is LNHNV, CDR2 YYDKDF (reference sequence). The sequence was obtained from an older woman with acute or convalescent COVID-19. The gene calls are TRBV15 and TRBJ2-3; 7 positions agree with TRBD2. The sample consisted of peripheral blood. In DNA, the CDR3 is TGTGCCACCAGCAGAGTCAGGAGCGGGGGCACAGATACGCAGTATTTT. Protein product: CATSRVRSGGTDTQYF.